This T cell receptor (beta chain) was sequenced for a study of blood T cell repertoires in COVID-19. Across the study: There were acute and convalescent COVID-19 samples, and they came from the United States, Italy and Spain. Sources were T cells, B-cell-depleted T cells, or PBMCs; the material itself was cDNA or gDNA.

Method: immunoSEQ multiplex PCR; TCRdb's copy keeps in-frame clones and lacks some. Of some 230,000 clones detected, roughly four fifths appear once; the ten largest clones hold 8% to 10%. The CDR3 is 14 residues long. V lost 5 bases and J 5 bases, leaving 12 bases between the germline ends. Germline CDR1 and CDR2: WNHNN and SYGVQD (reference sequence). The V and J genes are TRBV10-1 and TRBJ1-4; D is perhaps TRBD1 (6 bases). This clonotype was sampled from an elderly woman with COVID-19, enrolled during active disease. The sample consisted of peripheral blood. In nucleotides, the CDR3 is TGCGCCAGCAGTTACAGGGAAAGGAATGAAAAACTGTTTTTT. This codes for CASSYRERNEKLFF.